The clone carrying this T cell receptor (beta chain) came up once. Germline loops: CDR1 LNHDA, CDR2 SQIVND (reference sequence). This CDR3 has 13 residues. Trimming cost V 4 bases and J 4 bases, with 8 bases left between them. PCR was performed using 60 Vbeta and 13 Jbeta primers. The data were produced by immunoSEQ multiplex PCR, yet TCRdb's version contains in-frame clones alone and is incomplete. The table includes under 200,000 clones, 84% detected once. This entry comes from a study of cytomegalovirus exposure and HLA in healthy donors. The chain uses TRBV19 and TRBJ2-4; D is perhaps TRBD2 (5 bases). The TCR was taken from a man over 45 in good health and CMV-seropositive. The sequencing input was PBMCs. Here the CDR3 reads CASSKRAKNIQYF. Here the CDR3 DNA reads TGTGCCAGTAGTAAGAGGGCGAAAAACATTCAGTACTTC. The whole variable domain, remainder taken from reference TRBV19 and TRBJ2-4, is DGGITQSPKYLFRKEGQNVTLSCEQNLNHDAMYWYRQDPGQGLRLIYYSQIVNDFQKGDIAEGYSVSREKKESFPLTVTSAQKNPTAFYLCASSKRAKNIQYFGAGTRLSVL.